This T cell receptor (beta chain) was identified in a study of blood T cell repertoires in COVID-19. About the research overall: The United States, Italy and Spain were the sources of the acute and convalescent COVID-19 samples. T cells, B-cell-depleted T cells, or PBMCs provided the cDNA or gDNA that served as material.

CDR1 SGHTA and CDR2 FQGNSA come from the germline V gene. Trimming took off 10 bases at V and 0 bases at J, with 7 bases between the two ends. The CDR3 is 13 residues long. Original processing methods: Cell counts per sample came from amplifying reference gene primers. The method was immunoSEQ multiplex PCR; TCRdb's version includes in-frame clones alone and lacks a portion of them. From that table come the V and J calls and clone size; the DNA was used to work out D and trimming. The table lists about 76,000 clones, 86% of them singletons. The receptor was derived from a human donor in a cohort sampled during active COVID-19. This chain uses TRBV7-2 with TRBJ2-6, with D possibly matching TRBD2 (5 bases). The material sequenced was peripheral blood. The CDR3 DNA reads TGTGCCAACCGGGACTCTGGGGCCAACGTCCTGACTTTC. Translating it yields CANRDSGANVLTF. Complete variable domain (other parts from reference TRBV7-2 and TRBJ2-6): GAGVSQSPSNKVTEKGKDVELRCDPISGHTALYWYRQSLGQGLEFLIYFQGNSAPDKSGLPSDRFSAERTGGSVSTLTIQRTQQEDSAVYLCANRDSGANVLTFGAGSRLTVL.